Below are 24 T cell receptor beta chains sequenced from a single sample in a study of technical replicates of blood from several donors (dated by TCRdb to between 2016 and 2019). Library construction relied on the immunoSEQ multiplex PCR assay. The table comes from immuneACCESS by way of TCRdb, which keeps in-frame sequences with V and J called. Part of the clones is missing from these tables; in studies checked, under half for an unresolved V gene and the rest for unknown reasons. This sample lists tens of thousands of clones; 90% to 95% were detected once. Of the sample, about 0.38% falls within the top ten clones. The sample comprised T cells isolated from PBMCs. These receptors originate from a human donor in good health.

CDR3 nucleotide sequence: TGTGCCAGCAGTGAAGGTACAGGGTCCAATCAGCCCCAGCATTTT. This translates into CASSEGTGSNQPQHF. The V call is TRBV6-1, the J call TRBJ1-5; weak D call: TRBD1 (6 bases). The CDR3 consists of 15 residues. CDR1 MNHNS and CDR2 SASEGT come from the germline V gene. Trimming cost V 1 base and J 3 bases, with 10 bases left between them.

The V gene is TRBV9, the J gene TRBJ2-7, with 8 bases that match TRBD1. The length of the CDR3 is 14 residues. V lost 0 bases, J lost 4 bases, and 3 bases stayed unmatched. Germline loops: CDR1 SGDLS, CDR2 YYNGEE. The CDR3 DNA is TGTGCCAGCAGCGTAGACAACAGGGGGTACGAGCAGTACTTC. Amino acid sequence: CASSVDNRGYEQYF.

The chain combines TRBV6-1 with TRBJ2-7; 8 bases fit TRBD1. The junction had 5 bases not matched to a gene; V was cut back by 2 bases and J by 5 bases. The length of the CDR3 is 14 residues. The V gene's germline CDR1 is MNHNS and CDR2 SASEGT. The DNA for the CDR3 is TGTGCCAGCAGTGAATGGGACAGGTCCAACGAGCAGTACTTC. Residues: CASSEWDRSNEQYF.

V gene TRBV5-4 combines with J gene TRBJ2-3; the match to TRBD2 covers 11 bases. The CDR3 runs to 17 residues. V was clipped by 3 bases and J by 4 bases; unmatched bases: 10. Germline V gene lookup returns CDR1 SGHNT and CDR2 YYREEE (reference sequence). The DNA of the CDR3 is TGTGCCAGCAGCTCGCCCCCGGGACTAGCGGCGGCAGATACGCAGTATTTT. It is translated as CASSSPPGLAAADTQYF.

In its sample, this clone was seen a few times. CDR3 sequence (DNA): TGTGCCAGCGGGTTAGACAGGGTCATGAACACTGAAGCTTTCTTT. Translated, it gives CASGLDRVMNTEAFF. The gene calls are TRBV2 and TRBJ1-1; 7 nucleotides agree with TRBD1. The germline V gene encodes CDR1 SNHLY and CDR2 FYNNEI. The CDR3 sequence is 15 residues long. J gave up 0 bases and V 8 bases, and 9 bases lay outside the gene matches.

The chain recombines TRBV27 with TRBJ2-1; D gene ambiguous. Germline V gene data show CDR1 as MNHEY and CDR2 as SMNVEV (reference sequence). V lost 0 bases to trimming and J lost 4 bases, with 13 bases between them. CDR3 length: 16 residues. This chain's CDR3 is CASSLSPGTGYNEQFF. The CDR3 region has the DNA TGTGCCAGCAGTTTATCGCCAGGCACCGGATACAATGAGCAGTTCTTC.

The V call is TRBV7-8, the J call TRBJ2-2, with 8 bases matching TRBD2. Trimming at V came to 5 bases and at J to 6 bases, leaving 8 bases not matched to a gene. Germline CDR1 SGHVS, CDR2 FQNEAQ. This CDR3 is built from 15 residues. The CDR3: CASSPSGGRAGELFF. The CDR3 nucleotides are TGTGCCAGCAGCCCCTCGGGGGGGCGGGCCGGGGAGCTGTTTTTT.

The V and J genes are TRBV9 and TRBJ2-4, with a weak D call TRBD1 (6 bases). The V gene's germline CDR1 is SGDLS and CDR2 YYNGEE. This CDR3 is built from 14 residues. The ends were cut back, 0 bases at V and 5 bases at J, with 9 bases in the middle. This chain's CDR3 is CASSVGQGQNIQYF. Written as DNA, the CDR3 is TGTGCCAGCAGCGTAGGGCAGGGGCAAAACATTCAGTACTTC.

A remark on this clone: The germline gene is not matched at one end of the junction; a read error may be the cause. The rearrangement joins TRBV5-1 to TRBJ2-7, with TRBD2 matching 8 bases. The CDR3 length is 12 residues. Germline V gene sequence: CDR1 SGHRS, CDR2 YFSETQ. The CDR3 nucleotides are TGCGCCAGCAGCTTGGGAGGGGGGACTAGAGCCTTC. This codes for CASSLGGGTRAF.

This clone has more than one count but fewer than ten. This sequence joins TRBV29-1 and TRBJ1-1, with D unclear. The CDR3 runs to 13 residues. Germline values: CDR1 SQVTM, CDR2 ANQGSEA. V was trimmed by 2 bases and J by 2 bases, leaving 9 bases between them. The CDR3 nucleotides are TGCAGCGTTGAACACAGAGAAAACACTGAAGCTTTCTTT. Translating gives CSVEHRENTEAFF.

The gene calls are TRBV7-9 and TRBJ2-7; TRBD1 might be the D (5 bases). The CDR3 extends over 15 amino acids. V shed 3 bases and J shed 6 bases, with 18 bases lying between them. In germline, CDR1 is SEHNR, CDR2 FQNEAQ (reference sequence). This CDR3 is CASSFKGSSLGEQYF. The CDR3 DNA follows: TGTGCCAGCAGCTTTAAGGGGTCTTCTCTGGGCGAGCAGTACTTC.

The V call is TRBV6-5, the J call TRBJ1-1, with D possibly TRBD1 on 5 matching bases. V was clipped by 6 bases and J by 4 bases, with 18 bases between them. The germline CDR1 and CDR2 sequences are MNHEY and SVGAGI. The CDR3 loop spans 15 amino acids. The CDR3 spells CASSRAGGSGTEAFF. The CDR3, as DNA: TGTGCCAGCAGCCGGGCGGGGGGATCTGGCACTGAAGCTTTCTTT.

The rearrangement joins TRBV25-1 to TRBJ1-4, with D perhaps TRBD1 (6 bases). V lost 6 bases and J lost 1, with 6 bases in between. The CDR3 contains 13 residues. The germline CDR1 and CDR2 sequences are MGHDK and SYGVNS. CDR3 sequence: CASRQGTNEKLFF. The DNA of the CDR3 is TGTGCCAGCAGACAGGGAACTAATGAAAAACTGTTTTTT. Complete variable domain (other parts from reference TRBV25-1 and TRBJ1-4): EADIYQTPRYLVIGTGKKITLECSQTMGHDKMYWYQQDPGMELHLIHYSYGVNSTEKGDLSSESTVSRIRTEHFPLTLESARPSHTSQYLCASRQGTNEKLFFGSGTQLSVL.

V usage is TRBV9 and J usage is TRBJ2-5; 16 bases agree with TRBD2. The V and J ends lost 2 bases and 7 bases, in that order; junction bases with no gene match: 2. CDR1 and CDR2 (germline): SGDLS, YYNGEE. This CDR3 region has 15 residues. Here the CDR3 reads CASSVGTSGRGTQYF. The CDR3 DNA sequence: TGTGCCAGCAGCGTGGGGACTAGCGGGAGGGGGACCCAGTACTTC.

The J gene is TRBJ2-7, the V gene TRBV7-3; 7 nucleotides align to TRBD1. With V trimmed by 1 base and J by 2 bases, 5 bases remained unmatched. CDR3 length: 15 amino acids. Germline CDR1 reads SGHTA; CDR2 reads FQGTGA. The CDR3: CASSLRSGGTYEQYF. The CDR3 bases are TGTGCCAGCAGCTTAAGGTCAGGGGGAACCTACGAGCAGTACTTC.

V gene TRBV28 combines with J gene TRBJ2-1; maybe TRBD1 (6 bases). Germline V CDR1 and CDR2: MDHEN, SYDVKM. The CDR3 has 14 residues. V lost 3 bases, J lost 6 bases, and 12 bases lay in between. The CDR3 loop reads CASSLVRGSNEQFF. CDR3 DNA sequence: TGTGCCAGCAGTTTGGTCAGGGGATCCAATGAGCAGTTCTTC.

V is TRBV6-5 and J is TRBJ2-5; TRBD2 might be the D (6 bases). The germline V gene has CDR1 MNHEY and CDR2 SVGAGI. Trimming shortened V by 7 bases and J by 2 bases, and 17 bases separated the two germline ends. The CDR3 extends over 15 amino acids. The CDR3 region is CASNLANYSQETQYF. The CDR3, as DNA: TGTGCCAGCAACCTAGCGAACTATTCACAAGAGACCCAGTACTTC.

The chain links TRBV14 to TRBJ1-1, with D unresolved. Germline-derived CDR1 and CDR2 are SGHDN and FVKESK. The V gene lost 5 bases and the J gene lost 0 bases, with 10 bases spanning the gap. There are 14 residues in the CDR3. The CDR3 nucleotides read TGTGCCAGCAGCTACCCCAGAATGAACACTGAAGCTTTCTTT. Encoded protein: CASSYPRMNTEAFF.

V usage is TRBV5-1 and J usage is TRBJ2-3; D possibly corresponds to TRBD1 (6 bases). V was trimmed by 6 bases and J by 7 bases, leaving 15 bases between them. The CDR3 covers 13 residues. Germline V CDR1 and CDR2: SGHRS, YFSETQ. The CDR3, as DNA: TGCGCCAGCACCTTATCCCAGGGGAATACGCAGTATTTT. Its protein product is CASTLSQGNTQYF.

This rearrangement joins TRBV7-2 to TRBJ2-7; D perhaps matches TRBD2 (6 bases). Deletions cut 7 bases from V and 5 bases from J, with 18 bases between. CDR1 is SGHTA, CDR2 FQGNSA, per germline. CDR3 length equals 14 residues. The DNA of the CDR3 is TGTGCCAGCACCGCTAATCGGGGGAGCAACGAGCAGTACTTC. As protein: CASTANRGSNEQYF.

This chain uses TRBV7-2 with TRBJ1-5, with 7 nucleotides matching TRBD1. CDR1 and CDR2 (germline): SGHTA, FQGNSA. V lost 0 bases and J lost 5; bases outside the gene matches: 13. The CDR3 runs 18 residues. The CDR3 loop is CASSLAYTGTVYYQPQHF. The CDR3 nucleotides read TGTGCCAGCAGCTTAGCCTACACCGGGACAGTCTATTATCAGCCCCAGCATTTT.

This chain uses TRBV15 with TRBJ1-5; D is ambiguous. CDR1 LNHNV and CDR2 YYDKDF come from the germline V gene (reference sequence). The length of the CDR3 is 13 residues. Trimming removed 0 bases from V and 4 bases from J, with 4 bases in between. The CDR3 DNA reads as TGTGCCACCAGCAGAGACAATAATCAGCCCCAGCATTTT. Translating it yields CATSRDNNQPQHF.

The chain joins TRBV28 to TRBJ1-5; D gene unclear. This CDR3 spans 14 amino acids. Germline V gene lookup returns CDR1 MDHEN and CDR2 SYDVKM. Trimming left V 6 bases short and J 7 bases short, with 16 bases between. The CDR3 sequence is CASRLGIALQPQHF. In DNA, the CDR3 is TGTGCCAGCAGGCTCGGGATTGCCTTACAGCCCCAGCATTTT.

The table lists this clone with a few counts. The chain has TRBV9 and TRBJ1-5; no definite D call. This CDR3 spans 14 amino acids. Germline V lookup: CDR1 SGDLS, CDR2 YYNGEE. The ends were cut back, 0 bases at V and 7 bases at J, with 11 bases in the middle. CDR3 in amino acids: CASSVGGSGQPQHF. For the CDR3, the DNA is TGTGCCAGCAGCGTAGGAGGGTCGGGGCAGCCCCAGCATTTT.